One sample yielded the 8 T cell receptor beta chains listed below, sequenced in a study of cytomegalovirus exposure and HLA in healthy donors. Amplification used 60 Vbeta primers and 13 Jbeta primers. Clones were sequenced by immunoSEQ multiplex PCR, and TCRdb holds only the in-frame ones, with some missing. The repertoire consists of 95,000 to 120,000 clones, with over 65% occurring once and the leading ten covering 2.5%. The sample was PBMCs. The receptors come from a woman between 18 and 29 years old in good health and CMV-seronegative.

CDR3: CASSLAQPGAPLHF. The CDR3 DNA reads as TGTGCCAGCAGCTTAGCCCAACCGGGAGCACCCCTCCACTTT. The chain uses TRBV7-2 and TRBJ1-6; D ambiguous. Trimming stripped 0 bases from V and 11 bases from J, with 11 bases between. CDR3 length: 14 amino acids. Germline V gene sequence: CDR1 SGHTA, CDR2 FQGNSA.

The chain joins TRBV5-1 to TRBJ1-5, with TRBD1 identical over 7 bases. Germline V gives CDR1 SGHRS, CDR2 YFSETQ. The CDR3 length is 14 residues. V dropped 4 bases and J dropped 2; count of bases not matched to a gene: 3. The CDR3 spells CASSTGDGNQPQHF. In nucleotides, the CDR3 is TGCGCCAGCAGCACAGGGGACGGCAATCAGCCCCAGCATTTT.

This sequence joins TRBV5-5 and TRBJ1-4; no definite D call. In germline, CDR1 is SGHKS, CDR2 YYEKEE (reference sequence). This CDR3 comprises 13 residues. Between the trimmed V and J ends, which lost 1 base and 7 bases, there was a span of 8 bases. The CDR3 is CASSLLEAEKLFF. CDR3 bases: TGTGCCAGCAGCTTGTTAGAGGCTGAAAAACTGTTTTTT. The full variable domain, completed using reference TRBV5-5 and TRBJ1-4, is DAGVTQSPTHLIKTRGQQVTLRCSPISGHKSVSWYQQVLGQGPQFIFQYYEKEERGRGNFPDRFSARQFPNYSSELNVNALLLGDSALYLCASSLLEAEKLFFGSGTQLSVL.

This chain connects TRBV19 to TRBJ1-3; no clear D gene. Germline CDR1 and CDR2: LNHDA and SQIVND (reference sequence). The CDR3 runs 15 residues. V lost 2 bases and J 4 bases, leaving 12 bases between the germline ends. CDR3 loop: CASSITGLSGNTIYF. DNA for the CDR3: TGTGCCAGTAGTATAACGGGTCTCTCAGGAAACACCATATATTTT.

This clone has a single count. This chain uses TRBV5-1 with TRBJ2-1, with TRBD2 matching 10 bases. CDR3 size: 15 residues. The germline V gene encodes CDR1 SGHRS and CDR2 YFSETQ. V dropped 2 bases and J dropped 9; count of bases not matched to a gene: 8. CDR3 DNA: TGCGCCAGCAGCTTTGCTAGCGGGAGTTGGGGTGAGCAGTTCTTC. This sequence encodes CASSFASGSWGEQFF.

The V and J genes are TRBV9 and TRBJ1-1; D remains unclear. Germline values: CDR1 SGDLS, CDR2 YYNGEE. Trimming took 0 bases from V and 0 from J, leaving 18 bases between them. This CDR3 has 18 amino acids. The CDR3 here is CASSVDVGANQMNTEAFF. CDR3 nucleotide sequence: TGTGCCAGCAGCGTAGACGTAGGAGCAAACCAAATGAACACTGAAGCTTTCTTT.

The gene calls are TRBV7-9 and TRBJ1-2; D not certain. CDR3 length: 14 amino acids. The V end lost 7 bases, the J end lost 1 base, and 13 bases lay between the germline ends. The germline CDR1 and CDR2 sequences are SEHNR and FQNEAQ (reference sequence). The CDR3 loop reads CASKRGTDNYGYTF. The CDR3 DNA follows: TGTGCCAGCAAACGGGGAACGGATAACTATGGCTACACCTTC. Using reference TRBV7-9 and TRBJ1-2 for the parts outside the CDR3, the full variable domain is DTGVSQNPRHKITKRGQNVTFRCDPISEHNRLYWYRQTLGQGPEFLTYFQNEAQLEKSRLLSDRFSAERPKGSFSTLEIQRTEQGDSAMYLCASKRGTDNYGYTFGSGTRLTVV.

The rearrangement joins TRBV27 to TRBJ1-1; the D is unclear. Germline V lookup: CDR1 MNHEY, CDR2 SMNVEV (reference sequence). The CDR3 contains 14 residues. V was trimmed by 6 bases and J by 2 bases, leaving 13 bases between them. In DNA, the CDR3 is TGTGCCAGCAGCCCCCTTCCGACTAACACTGAAGCTTTCTTT. This sequence encodes CASSPLPTNTEAFF.